The rows below give T cell receptor beta chains drawn from one sample of a study of blood T cell repertoires in COVID-19. Measured with immunoSEQ multiplex PCR; TCRdb has only the in-frame clones, and not every one. The sample has 65,000 to 70,000 clones; 79% are singletons. The sequencing sample was made of peripheral blood. These receptors originate from a human donor in a cohort sampled during active COVID-19. The CDR3 runs from the conserved cysteine through the conserved F or W. A D gene is named only where the DNA matches it firmly. Only part of the rows carry a size: once, few, many, or a class if the clone is expanded.

V gene,D gene,clone size,J gene,CDR3 DNA,CDR3 protein
TRBV28,NA,NA,TRBJ2-6,TGTGCCAGCAGTCCGGACAGCTCTGGGGCCAACGTCCTGACTTTC,CASSPDSSGANVLTF
TRBV7-2,TRBD2,NA,TRBJ2-7,TGTGCCAGCAGCTCCCGACTAGCGGGAAGGCAGTACTTC,CASSSRLAGRQYF
TRBV19,TRBD2,NA,TRBJ2-1,TGTGCCAGTAAGTGGACTAGCGGGAGGCCTAGTCCTTACAATGAGCAGTTCTTC,CASKWTSGRPSPYNEQFF
TRBV5-4,NA,NA,TRBJ2-3,TGTGCCAGCAGCTTGGCCGGAGGGCAGGGGGTCGGTACGCAGTATTTT,CASSLAGGQGVGTQYF
TRBV3-1/TRBV3-2,NA,NA,TRBJ2-1,TGTGCCAGCAGCCCCGCAGGGTTTGACTACAATGAGCAGTTCTTC,CASSPAGFDYNEQFF
TRBV19,NA,NA,TRBJ1-6,TGTGCCAGTAGTTCAGGGGCGAACTCACCCCTCCACTTT,CASSSGANSPLHF
TRBV5-1,NA,NA,TRBJ2-5,TGCGCCAGCAGCTTGGGGGGTGCGGGGCCTCCCCAAGAGACCCAGTACTTC,CASSLGGAGPPQETQYF
TRBV19,NA,NA,TRBJ2-4,TGTGCCAGTAGTCCCTGGGACTCCAGTAAAAACATTCAGTACTTC,CASSPWDSSKNIQYF
TRBV7-8,TRBD2,few,TRBJ2-5,TGTGCCAGCGGCCGGGCTAGCGGGAAAGAGACCCAGTACTTC,CASGRASGKETQYF
TRBV5-1,NA,once,TRBJ2-5,TGCGCCAGCAGCTTGGTTCAGGCCGGCCAAGAGACCCAGTACTTC,CASSLVQAGQETQYF
TRBV18,TRBD1,NA,TRBJ1-1,TGTGCCAGCTCACGGATACAGGGGGGCACTGAAGCTTTCTTT,CASSRIQGGTEAFF
TRBV27,NA,once,TRBJ1-1,TGTGCCAGCAGTTTCGATCAAACCGGAGGTGAAGCTTTCTTT,CASSFDQTGGEAFF
TRBV5-1,NA,few,TRBJ1-1,TGCGCCAGCAGCTGGGAGGGGATAGCGACTGAAGCTTTCTTT,CASSWEGIATEAFF
TRBV7-8,NA,NA,TRBJ1-1,TGTGCCAGCAGCCCCCGTCCGGGACACGGCACTGAAGCTTTCTTT,CASSPRPGHGTEAFF
TRBV3-1/TRBV3-2,NA,NA,TRBJ2-7,TGTGCCAGCAGCCAAGACGCCTACGAGCAGTACTTC,CASSQDAYEQYF
TRBV28,NA,NA,TRBJ1-5,TGTGCCAGCAGTTTAATGGGGCTAAGCAATCAGCCCCAGCATTTT,CASSLMGLSNQPQHF
TRBV7-6,TRBD2,NA,TRBJ2-7,TGTGCCAGCAGCTCCCTAGCGGGAGTCACCTACGAGCAGTACTTC,CASSSLAGVTYEQYF
TRBV10-3,TRBD1,few,TRBJ1-6,TGTGCCATCAGGGAGACAGGGGGCGAACTGTCACCCCTCCACTTT,CAIRETGGELSPLHF
TRBV7-9,TRBD2,NA,TRBJ2-3,TGTGCCAGCAGCTTCGGGACTAGCGGACCCACAGATACGCAGTATTTT,CASSFGTSGPTDTQYF
TRBV28,NA,few,TRBJ1-5,TGTGCCAGCAGTTTGCCCTCTAGGCCCCAGCATTTT,CASSLPSRPQHF
TRBV14,NA,NA,TRBJ1-5,TGTGCCAGCAGTCCAGGGCTTAATCAGCCCCAGCATTTT,CASSPGLNQPQHF
TRBV6-5,NA,once,TRBJ1-4,TGTGCCAGCAGTTACTCATCAGGGGTGGAGGAAAAACTGTTTTTT,CASSYSSGVEEKLFF
TRBV30,TRBD2,NA,TRBJ2-5,TGTGCCTGGAGTGCAGCGGGGGGTCGACAAGAGACCCAGTACTTC,CAWSAAGGRQETQYF
TRBV19,NA,NA,TRBJ2-7,TGTGCCAGTAGTATAGATCTCGGGGAATGGAACGAGCAGTACTTC,CASSIDLGEWNEQYF